These 23 T cell receptor beta chains were all obtained from the same sample, sequenced in a study of T cells after yellow fever vaccination. From the 5' RACE reads, TCRdb called clonotypes with MiXCR, one entry per CDR3 protein. The data hold 110,000 or so distinct CDR3 sequences, with 7.2% observed a single time. The sequences come from CD4+ T cells sorted from PBMCs, collected more than 40 days after the first yellow fever vaccination. These receptors were taken from a man younger than 35 who received the YFV17D yellow fever vaccine.

This clonotype showed up many times. This sequence joins TRBV7-2 and TRBJ2-4, with D possibly matching TRBD2 (5 bases). V gave up 0 bases and J gave up 8 bases, with 17 bases separating them. This CDR3 has 16 amino acids. CDR1 is SGHTA and CDR2 is FQGNSA in the germline V gene. The chain's CDR3 is CASSLAPPPGVDIQYF. CDR3 nucleotides: TGTGCCAGCAGCTTAGCGCCCCCCCCCGGGGTGGACATTCAGTACTTC.

This clonotype occurred many times. The J gene is TRBJ2-1, the V gene TRBV12-3 or TRBV12-4, with TRBD2 identical over 12 bases. The CDR3 length is 15 residues. V was pared by 5 bases and J by 6 bases, with 5 bases of the junction left unmatched. The CDR3 nucleotides are TGTGCCAGCAGTCGAAGGACTAGCGGGGTCAATGAGCAGTTCTTC. It encodes CASSRRTSGVNEQFF.

This clonotype has just a few counts. V usage is TRBV7-9 and J usage is TRBJ2-6; D possibly corresponds to TRBD2 (6 bases). Trimming stripped 5 bases from V and 2 bases from J, with 16 bases between. There are 17 residues in the CDR3. From germline, CDR1 is SEHNR and CDR2 FQNEAQ (reference sequence). CDR3 residues: CASSPPWRAAGANVLTF. The DNA of the CDR3 is TGTGCCAGCAGCCCTCCGTGGAGGGCGGCTGGGGCCAACGTCCTGACTTTC.

This clonotype has just a few counts. The J gene is TRBJ1-1, the V gene TRBV30; D might be TRBD1 (5 bases). V shed 0 bases and J shed 5 bases, with 10 bases lying between them. CDR1 is GTSNPN, CDR2 SVGIG, per germline (reference sequence). This CDR3 is built from 13 residues. The CDR3 is CAWSVGARTEAFF. The DNA of the CDR3 is TGTGCCTGGAGTGTCGGGGCTCGGACTGAAGCTTTCTTT.

The chain has TRBV7-2 and TRBJ2-7, with D hard to call. V lost 4 bases and J 4 bases, leaving 14 bases between the germline ends. The CDR3 runs 14 residues. CDR1 and CDR2 from the germline V gene are SGHTA and FQGNSA. As DNA, the CDR3 is TGTGCCAGCAGCTCGCCCGCTCTAGGATACGAGCAGTACTTC. Amino acids: CASSSPALGYEQYF.

This clonotype has ten or more counts. V and J are TRBV18 and TRBJ2-7, with D hard to call. Germline V gene data show CDR1 as KGHSH and CDR2 as LQKENI. This CDR3 has 11 residues. Trimming pared 4 bases from V and 8 bases from J, leaving 9 bases between. CDR3 loop: CASSLPRKQYV. The DNA for the CDR3 is TGTGCCAGCTCACTCCCCCGAAAGCAGTACGTC.

A few counts support this clonotype. The chain joins TRBV7-2 to TRBJ2-2; D is possibly TRBD2 (7 bases). CDR3 length equals 15 residues. Germline V gene sequence: CDR1 SGHTA, CDR2 FQGNSA. V was pared by 5 bases and J by 4 bases, with 14 bases between. CDR3 DNA: TGTGCCAGCAGCCAAAGGGGGGGCGCCACCGGGGAGCTGTTTTTT. Its translation is CASSQRGGATGELFF.

This clonotype was seen ten or more times. The rearrangement joins TRBV29-1 to TRBJ1-2; no reliable D call. Germline V gene sequence: CDR1 SQVTM, CDR2 ANQGSEA. CDR3 length equals 13 residues. Between the trimmed V and J ends, which lost 2 bases and 0 bases, there was a span of 7 bases. The CDR3 DNA reads TGCAGCGTTGAAAGGGAATCTAACTATGGCTACACCTTC. As protein: CSVERESNYGYTF.

The CDR3 spells CASRTSGNTGELFF. CDR3 in DNA: TGTGCCAGCAGGACTAGCGGGAACACCGGGGAGCTGTTTTTT. The genes are TRBV5-4 and TRBJ2-2; 9 nucleotides align to TRBD2. CDR3 length: 14 amino acids. Trimming took 5 bases from V and 1 from J; bases not matched to a gene: 0. Germline loops: CDR1 SGHNT, CDR2 YYREEE (reference sequence).

This clonotype was detected ten times or more. The V and J genes are TRBV6-5 and TRBJ1-6; 7 positions match TRBD1. Germline V lookup: CDR1 MNHEY, CDR2 SVGAGI. V lost 0 bases, J lost 8 bases, and 10 bases stayed unmatched. The CDR3 extends over 17 amino acids. DNA for the CDR3: TGTGCCAGCAGTTACTCGAAGGGGGGCAGGGGGGATTCACCCCTCCACTTT. Translated, it gives CASSYSKGGRGDSPLHF.

There are many counts of this clonotype. J is TRBJ2-5 and V is TRBV7-2; TRBD1 might be the D (5 bases). Germline V gives CDR1 SGHTA, CDR2 FQGNSA. CDR3 length: 16 residues. V lost 1 base to trimming and J lost 5 bases, with 17 bases between them. This CDR3 is CASSLVAGPSGETQYF. In nucleotides, the CDR3 is TGTGCCAGCAGCTTAGTCGCAGGGCCCTCCGGGGAGACCCAGTACTTC.

This clonotype was counted many times. This chain links TRBV5-1 with TRBJ2-3; 8 bases are a match to TRBD2. CDR3 length equals 14 residues. With 3 bases clipped from V and 4 bases from J, the junction kept 4 bases outside the gene matches. Germline CDR1 and CDR2: SGHRS and YFSETQ. CDR3 amino acids: CASSSMTSADTQYF. The CDR3 DNA reads TGCGCCAGCAGCTCGATGACTAGCGCAGATACGCAGTATTTT.

This clonotype has ten or more counts. The chain is built from TRBV7-2 and TRBJ1-6; 9 nucleotides align to TRBD1. After removal of 3 bases from V and 4 bases from J, the junction contained 4 bases not matched to a gene. This CDR3 region has 16 residues. Germline assignment: CDR1 SGHTA and CDR2 FQGNSA. CDR3 residues: CASSLFGTGYNSPLHF. The CDR3 DNA sequence: TGTGCCAGCAGCTTGTTCGGGACAGGGTATAATTCACCCCTCCACTTT. Together with reference TRBV7-2 and TRBJ1-6, the CDR3 gives the full variable domain: GAGVSQSPSNKVTEKGKDVELRCDPISGHTALYWYRQSLGQGLEFLIYFQGNSAPDKSGLPSDRFSAERTGGSVSTLTIQRTQQEDSAVYLCASSLFGTGYNSPLHFGNGTRLTVT.

This clonotype was observed many times. CDR3 sequence (DNA): TGCGCCAGCAGCCAAGGACTGACAGGGAGGCAGTCACCCCTCCACTTT. Amino acid sequence: CASSQGLTGRQSPLHF. The gene calls are TRBV4-3 and TRBJ1-6, with 7 bases lining up with TRBD1. This CDR3 has 16 residues. Germline CDR1 is LGHNA and CDR2 is YSLEER. Trimming took 1 base from V and 10 from J; bases not matched to a gene: 10.

This clonotype came up many times. V and J are TRBV24-1 and TRBJ2-1, with 11 bases identical to TRBD2. The CDR3 is 16 amino acids. Trimming at V came to 1 base and at J to 7 bases, leaving 5 bases not matched to a gene. Looked up from germline, CDR1 is KGHDR and CDR2 is SFDVKD. CDR3 amino acids: CATSDLGLAGGNEQFF. The CDR3 DNA is TGTGCCACCAGTGATTTAGGGCTAGCGGGGGGTAATGAGCAGTTCTTC.

This clonotype came up many times. This rearrangement joins TRBV7-2 to TRBJ1-1, with D unresolved. V lost 5 bases and J lost 2, with 12 bases in between. Germline values: CDR1 SGHTA, CDR2 FQGNSA. The CDR3 has 14 residues. CDR3 nucleotides: TGTGCCAGCAGCCCCCGCCAGACTAACACTGAAGCTTTCTTT. This codes for CASSPRQTNTEAFF.

In this sample, this clonotype turned up many times. The chain couples TRBV5-6 to TRBJ1-6, with D possibly matching TRBD1 (5 bases). Trimming cost V 0 bases and J 0 bases, with 10 bases left between them. Germline assignment: CDR1 SGHDT and CDR2 YYEEEE. The CDR3 has 17 residues. The CDR3 DNA sequence: TGTGCCAGCAGCTTGGCCAACAGGAGCTCCTATAATTCACCCCTCCACTTT. It translates to CASSLANRSSYNSPLHF. The full variable domain, completed using reference TRBV5-6 and TRBJ1-6, is DAGVTQSPTHLIKTRGQQVTLRCSPKSGHDTVSWYQQALGQGPQFIFQYYEEEERQRGNFPDRFSGHQFPNYSSELNVNALLLGDSALYLCASSLANRSSYNSPLHFGNGTRLTVT.

The sample holds many counts of this clonotype. This chain links TRBV5-1 with TRBJ2-5; TRBD1 matches at 9 bases. CDR1 and CDR2 (germline): SGHRS, YFSETQ. V lost 3 bases, J lost 5 bases, and 11 bases stayed unmatched. The CDR3 runs 16 residues. CDR3 coding DNA: TGCGCCAGCAGCTGGATAGGACAGGGGCTGGGCGAGACCCAGTACTTC. Translated: CASSWIGQGLGETQYF. The whole variable domain, filled in from reference TRBV5-1 and TRBJ2-5, reads KAGVTQTPRYLIKTRGQQVTLSCSPISGHRSVSWYQQTPGQGLQFLFEYFSETQRNKGNFPGRFSGRQFSNSRSEMNVSTLELGDSALYLCASSWIGQGLGETQYFGPGTRLLVL.

This clonotype was detected many times. The rearrangement uses TRBV4-1 and TRBJ1-2, with TRBD1 as a possible D gene (5 bases). Germline lookup yields CDR1 MGHRA and CDR2 YSYEKL. The CDR3 runs 16 residues. Trimming stripped 2 bases from V and 6 bases from J, with 19 bases between. The CDR3 spells CASSQIIGLGRDGYTF. CDR3 bases: TGCGCCAGCAGCCAAATAATTGGACTGGGGCGGGATGGCTACACCTTC.

This clonotype has ten or more counts. The V and J genes are TRBV9 and TRBJ2-2; D is undetermined. The CDR3 extends over 14 amino acids. The germline V gene has CDR1 SGDLS and CDR2 YYNGEE. With 1 base removed from V and 1 base from J, the gap between germline ends came to 5 bases. The CDR3 protein is CASSVSLNTGELFF. CDR3 in DNA: TGTGCCAGCAGCGTATCCCTGAACACCGGGGAGCTGTTTTTT.

This clonotype was seen a few times. This chain connects TRBV12-3 or TRBV12-4 to TRBJ1-3, with 7 bases lining up with TRBD1. The CDR3 totals 14 residues. Germline trimming cut 6 bases from V and 2 bases from J; bases unmatched to any gene: 4. CDR3 in DNA: TGTGCCAGCAGGGTTCAGGGGGCTGGAAACACCATATATTTT. Amino acid sequence: CASRVQGAGNTIYF.

At least ten counts were recorded for this clonotype. The chain joins TRBV5-4 to TRBJ1-1; D not resolved. Trimming pared 4 bases from V and 0 bases from J, leaving 13 bases between. The germline V gene has CDR1 SGHNT and CDR2 YYREEE (reference sequence). The CDR3 length is 15 residues. This chain's CDR3 is CASSPRSGLNTEAFF. For the CDR3, the DNA is TGTGCCAGCAGCCCTAGGTCGGGTTTGAACACTGAAGCTTTCTTT.

This clonotype came up many times. The gene calls are TRBV5-4 and TRBJ2-3; weak D call: TRBD2 (6 bases). Per the germline V gene, CDR1 is SGHNT and CDR2 is YYREEE (reference sequence). V dropped 0 bases and J dropped 6 bases, with 20 bases sitting between them. The CDR3 is made up of 17 amino acids. The DNA for the CDR3 is TGTGCCAGCAGCTTGGGCGCCCCCGGGGTGGCGGGGGATACGCAGTATTTT. This codes for CASSLGAPGVAGDTQYF.